This TCR beta chain is drawn from a study of blood T cell repertoires in COVID-19. At the level of the study: In each case, the material was cDNA or gDNA derived from T cells, B-cell-depleted T cells, or PBMCs.

Recruits, aged roughly 18 to 89 years, lived in some 25 US areas. Either two negative PCRs, clearance, or symptom resolution qualified Cohort 3 donors as recovered. Original processing methods: Estimated nucleated cell counts came from reference gene primer amplification. Some clones are missing from TCRdb's copy, which holds only in-frame ones; the method was immunoSEQ multiplex PCR. V and J calls and clone size are as listed in that table; D and trimming were resolved from the DNA. The top ten hold around a sixth of the sample, which has fewer than 200,000 clones, around 73% seen once. The sequencing sample was made of PBMCs or T cells enriched from blood (not recorded which). The TCR originated in a woman aged 45-60 years who had recovered from COVID-19.

The CDR3 nucleotides are TGTGCCAGCAGCTTAAGGGGGACCGGGACTAGCGGGAAGAGCACAGATACGCAGTATTTT. Its translation is CASSLRGTGTSGKSTDTQYF. The chain employs TRBV7-3 and TRBJ2-3; TRBD2 matches at 13 bases. CDR3 length equals 20 residues. The trim removed 1 base at V and 0 bases at J, leaving 10 bases unmatched. Germline V gene data show CDR1 as SGHTA and CDR2 as FQGTGA.